Below, 20 T cell receptor beta chains from the same sample are listed, as sequenced in a study of blood T cells in healthy people across ages (dated by TCRdb to between 2014 and 2017). Preparation of the library involved 5' RACE. Instrument on record: Illumina HiSeq 2500. A second 7 to 11 cycle PCR used a sample-barcoded 5' primer and a J-beta primer mix. TCRdb cleaned the public reads at Q25 with fastp, built clones with MiXCR and kept in-frame beta chains. Every entry covers one CDR3 protein and lists the most common genes and DNA from its rows. This sample gives about 780,000 distinct CDR3 sequences in total; 46% of them show up just once. Together, the top ten hold 15% to 20% of the sample. The sample consisted of blood. The receptor set was obtained from a man older than 75 in good health.

A few counts support this clonotype. The rearrangement links TRBV4-2 to TRBJ1-1; D call uncertain. Germline V gene sequence: CDR1 LGHNA, CDR2 YNFKEQ. Trimming stripped 0 bases from V and 6 bases from J, with 11 bases between. The CDR3 runs to 14 residues. The CDR3 reads CASSQDGRPAEAFF. For the CDR3, the DNA is TGTGCCAGCAGCCAAGACGGGAGGCCAGCTGAAGCTTTCTTT.

Regarding this clonotype: This may come from a read error, since a much larger clone is one base off. This rearrangement joins TRBV5-1 to TRBJ2-5, with 9 bases aligning to TRBD1. The germline CDR1 and CDR2 sequences are SGHRS and YFSETQ. The CDR3 covers 15 residues. Unmatched junction bases numbered 11, after V lost 0 bases and J lost 11 bases. The CDR3 DNA reads as TGCGCCAGCAGCTTGGGGGACAGGGTAGTAAATGAGCAGTACTTC. As protein: CASSLGDRVVNEQYF. The full variable domain, completed using reference TRBV5-1 and TRBJ2-5, is KAGVTQTPRYLIKTRGQQVTLSCSPISGHRSVSWYQQTPGQGLQFLFEYFSETQRNKGNFPGRFSGRQFSNSRSEMNVSTLELGDSALYLCASSLGDRVVNEQYFGPGTRLLVL.

This clonotype was counted between two and nine times. The V and J genes are TRBV28 and TRBJ1-2; possibly TRBD1 for D (5 bases). Germline V gene lookup returns CDR1 MDHEN and CDR2 SYDVKM. This CDR3 contains 15 residues. The V end was cut by 6 bases, the J end by 7 bases, with 21 bases between. CDR3 in amino acids: CASRLPTGASGGYTF. In DNA, the CDR3 is TGTGCCAGCAGACTTCCCACCGGGGCTTCGGGTGGCTACACCTTC.

The rearrangement joins TRBV29-1 to TRBJ1-2, with 7 nucleotides matching TRBD1. This CDR3 is built from 11 residues. Trimming at V came to 7 bases and at J to 3 bases, leaving 2 bases not matched to a gene. CDR1 and CDR2 (germline): SQVTM, ANQGSEA. Here the CDR3 reads CSAGQDYGYTF. CDR3 bases: TGCAGCGCCGGACAGGACTATGGCTACACCTTC.

The chain couples TRBV12-3 or TRBV12-4 to TRBJ2-1; the match to TRBD2 covers 7 bases. With 5 bases clipped from V and 0 bases from J, the junction kept 19 bases outside the gene matches. This CDR3 spans 20 amino acids. CDR3 in amino acids: CASSLALGPAGRSSYNEQFF. CDR3 bases: TGTGCCAGCAGTCTCGCCCTCGGGCCAGCGGGACGCTCCTCCTACAATGAGCAGTTCTTC.

The rearrangement uses TRBV5-1 and TRBJ2-3, with D unclear. The CDR3 contains 15 residues. V was pared by 4 bases and J by 2 bases, with 14 bases between. CDR1 is SGHRS and CDR2 is YFSETQ in the germline V gene. CDR3 nucleotide sequence: TGCGCCAGCAGCCCAGAAGGGCGTTACACAGATACGCAGTATTTT. Its translation: CASSPEGRYTDTQYF.

This clonotype has only a few counts. The J gene is TRBJ2-7, the V gene TRBV12-3 or TRBV12-4; D is ambiguous. The CDR3 has 15 amino acids. V was pared by 1 base and J by 2 bases, with 12 bases between. The CDR3 protein is CASSLVRTVPYEQYF. The CDR3 DNA sequence: TGTGCCAGCAGTTTAGTGAGGACGGTGCCCTACGAGCAGTACTTC.

The chain has TRBV7-9 and TRBJ2-7; D call uncertain. TRBJ2-5 explains the end of the DNA better; the J call may be wrong. Germline V gene sequence: CDR1 SEHNR, CDR2 FQNEAQ (reference sequence). The CDR3 contains 14 residues. CDR3 residues: CASSYPVGAETQYF. As DNA, the CDR3 is TGTGCCAGCAGCTACCCCGTGGGCGCCGAGACCCAGTACTTC.

This clonotype was detected only a few times. The chain is built from TRBV6-2 or TRBV6-3 and TRBJ2-7; 8 nucleotides agree with TRBD2. The CDR3 totals 12 residues. V was pared by 4 bases and J by 9 bases, with 5 bases of the junction left unmatched. The germline V gene encodes CDR1 MNHEY and CDR2 SVGEGT. The chain's CDR3 is CASSSGRDGQYF. The CDR3 nucleotides read TGTGCCAGCAGTTCCGGGAGGGACGGGCAGTACTTC.

The CDR3 loop reads CASSTWTSGEDEQFF. DNA for the CDR3: TGTGCCAGCAGCACCTGGACTAGCGGGGAGGATGAGCAGTTCTTC. The chain employs TRBV11-2 and TRBJ2-1, with 12 bases fitting TRBD2. Per germline, CDR1 SGHAT and CDR2 FQNNGV. Trimming cost V 5 bases and J 8 bases; bases outside gene matches: 7. The CDR3 spans 15 residues.

This clonotype has a handful of counts. J is TRBJ2-3 and V is TRBV27; 9 bases map to TRBD1. With V trimmed by 6 bases and J by 0 bases, 7 bases remained unmatched. CDR1 MNHEY and CDR2 SMNVEV come from the germline V gene (reference sequence). CDR3 length: 16 amino acids. The CDR3 loop is CASRENRGLSTDTQYF. The DNA of the CDR3 is TGTGCCAGCAGAGAAAACAGGGGGCTCAGCACAGATACGCAGTATTTT.

The chain uses TRBV12-3 or TRBV12-4 and TRBJ2-1, with 9 bases matching TRBD2. Trimming cost V 3 bases and J 0 bases; bases outside gene matches: 3. The CDR3 length is 16 residues. CDR3 nucleotide sequence: TGTGCCAGCAGTTTGATAGCGGGAGCCTCCTACAATGAGCAGTTCTTC. This sequence encodes CASSLIAGASYNEQFF.

This clonotype came up a few times. J is TRBJ2-5 and V is TRBV29-1, with TRBD2 identical over 7 bases. Looked up from germline, CDR1 is SQVTM and CDR2 is ANQGSEA. V lost 6 bases to trimming and J lost 11 bases; unmatched junction nucleotides: 9. This CDR3 is built from 11 residues. CDR3 protein: CSVTSPNEQYF. For the CDR3, the DNA is TGCAGCGTGACTAGCCCCAATGAGCAGTACTTC.

This clonotype was counted a few times. The gene calls are TRBV28 and TRBJ2-7; TRBD2 agrees at 7 bases. The CDR3 loop spans 13 amino acids. The J segment lost 2 bases and the V segment lost 7 bases, leaving 5 bases of the junction unmatched. Looked up from germline, CDR1 is MDHEN and CDR2 is SYDVKM. The CDR3 reads CASNSGLAYEQYF. The CDR3 nucleotides are TGTGCCAGCAATAGCGGGCTCGCCTACGAGCAGTACTTC.

The count of this clonotype is one. Here the CDR3 DNA reads TGTGCCAGCAGTCCCAGTTACCTAGCGAGAGTAAAGGATGAGCAGTTCTTC. It yields the protein CASSPSYLARVKDEQFF. The genes are TRBV28 and TRBJ2-1, with TRBD2 as a possible D gene (6 bases). Trimming stripped 5 bases from V and 8 bases from J, with 25 bases between. The CDR3 contains 17 residues. The V gene's germline CDR1 is MDHEN and CDR2 SYDVKM.

This clonotype has a count of ten or more. As DNA, the CDR3 is TGTGCCATCAGTTCTGGACTAGCGGGAGGGCCCTCCTACGAGCAGTACTTC. It yields the protein CAISSGLAGGPSYEQYF. The rearrangement uses TRBV10-3 and TRBJ2-7; TRBD2 matches 15 bases. V was clipped by 5 bases and J by 0 bases; unmatched bases: 5. Germline CDR1 and CDR2: ENHRY and SYGVKD. CDR3 length: 17 residues.

This clonotype came up a few times. This chain joins TRBV7-2 and TRBJ2-3; D is perhaps TRBD2 (6 bases). CDR3 size: 12 residues. V lost 6 bases to trimming and J lost 9 bases, with 13 bases between them. Germline V CDR1 and CDR2: SGHTA, FQGNSA. The DNA for the CDR3 is TGTGCCAGCAGACCCGCGGGGAAGACGCAGTATTTT. It yields the protein CASRPAGKTQYF. The whole variable domain, filled in from reference TRBV7-2 and TRBJ2-3, reads GAGVSQSPSNKVTEKGKDVELRCDPISGHTALYWYRQSLGQGLEFLIYFQGNSAPDKSGLPSDRFSAERTGGSVSTLTIQRTQQEDSAVYLCASRPAGKTQYFGPGTRLTVL.

The chain employs TRBV20-1 and TRBJ2-3; a weak D match, TRBD2 (6 bases). CDR1 and CDR2 (germline): DFQATT, SNEGSKA (reference sequence). This CDR3 is 17 amino acids long. The germline V and J ends were trimmed by 5 bases and 0 bases, with 21 bases remaining between them. In nucleotides, the CDR3 is TGCAGTGCTCCCAAGGCCGGGAGACCCACTAGCACAGATACGCAGTATTTT. It specifies CSAPKAGRPTSTDTQYF.

This clonotype appeared a single time. The chain recombines TRBV20-1 with TRBJ2-2; 11 nucleotides line up with TRBD2. J gave up 4 bases and V 2 bases, and 6 bases lay outside the gene matches. CDR1 and CDR2 from the germline V gene are DFQATT and SNEGSKA (reference sequence). This CDR3 region has 16 residues. CDR3 DNA sequence: TGCAGTGCTAGAATTTCGGGACTAGCGGCCACCGGGGAGCTGTTTTTT. Its translation is CSARISGLAATGELFF.

This clonotype was seen many times. This chain links TRBV2 with TRBJ2-1; D gene uncertain. The CDR3 covers 14 residues. Trimming removed 4 bases at V and 0 bases at J, with 7 bases between. Germline V gene sequence: CDR1 SNHLY, CDR2 FYNNEI. CDR3 bases: TGTGCCAGCAGTGTCCCGAGCTCCTACAATGAGCAGTTCTTC. Its translation: CASSVPSSYNEQFF.